This TCR beta chain was observed in a study of T-cell reconstitution after alpha-beta-depleted transplantation in children. The table lists this clonotype with a few counts. Unique molecular identifiers tagged the TCRbeta library. Each CDR3 protein is one row after TCRdb ran MiXCR on the PCR reads. Of about 540,000 distinct CDR3 sequences listed, 18% were seen once; the top ten hold 3% to 4%. The source of this sequence is a human donor who donated a stem cell graft to a child with acute lymphoblastic leukemia. The sample consisted of PBMCs from the stem cell graft donor, taken from the stem cell graft.

CDR3 DNA sequence: TGCAGTGCTCAAAAGGGGGCACCGGCGGTCTACGAGGTCTACGAGCAGTACTTC. This encodes CSAQKGAPAVYEVYEQYF. V usage is TRBV20-1 and J usage is TRBJ2-7; 7 bases match TRBD1. CDR1 and CDR2 (germline): DFQATT, SNEGSKA (reference sequence). The J segment lost 3 bases and the V segment lost 5 bases, leaving 22 bases of the junction unmatched. CDR3 size: 18 residues.